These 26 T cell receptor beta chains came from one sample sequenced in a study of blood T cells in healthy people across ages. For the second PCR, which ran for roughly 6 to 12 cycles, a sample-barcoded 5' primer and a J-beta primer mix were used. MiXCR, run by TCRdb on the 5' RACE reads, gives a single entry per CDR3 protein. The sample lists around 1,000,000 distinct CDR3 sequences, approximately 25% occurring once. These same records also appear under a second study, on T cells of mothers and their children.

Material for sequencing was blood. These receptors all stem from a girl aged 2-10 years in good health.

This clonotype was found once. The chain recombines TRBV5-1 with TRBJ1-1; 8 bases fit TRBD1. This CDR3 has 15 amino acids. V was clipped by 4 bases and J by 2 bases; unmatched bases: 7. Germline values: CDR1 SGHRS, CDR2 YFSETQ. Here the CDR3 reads CASSDRGFSNTEAFF. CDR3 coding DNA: TGCGCCAGCAGCGACAGGGGTTTCAGCAACACTGAAGCTTTCTTT.

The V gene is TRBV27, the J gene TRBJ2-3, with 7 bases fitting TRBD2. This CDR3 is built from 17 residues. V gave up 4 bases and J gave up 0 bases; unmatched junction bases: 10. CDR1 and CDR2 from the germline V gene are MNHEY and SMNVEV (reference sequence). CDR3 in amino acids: CASSSLGGVSSTDTQYF. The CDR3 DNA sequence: TGTGCCAGCAGTTCCCTGGGGGGGGTTTCTAGCACAGATACGCAGTATTTT.

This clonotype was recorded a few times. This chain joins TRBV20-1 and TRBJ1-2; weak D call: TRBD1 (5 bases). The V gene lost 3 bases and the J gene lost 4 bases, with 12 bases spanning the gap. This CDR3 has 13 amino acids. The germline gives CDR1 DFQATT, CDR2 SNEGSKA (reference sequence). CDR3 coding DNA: TGCAGTGCTAGTGGCCAGGGAAGCTATGGCTACACCTTC. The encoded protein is CSASGQGSYGYTF.

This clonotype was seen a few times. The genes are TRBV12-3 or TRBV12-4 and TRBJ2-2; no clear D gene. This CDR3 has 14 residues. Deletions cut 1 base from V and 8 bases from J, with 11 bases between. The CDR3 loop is CASSLDSSAGELFF. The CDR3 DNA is TGTGCCAGCAGTTTAGACAGTTCGGCGGGGGAGCTGTTTTTT.

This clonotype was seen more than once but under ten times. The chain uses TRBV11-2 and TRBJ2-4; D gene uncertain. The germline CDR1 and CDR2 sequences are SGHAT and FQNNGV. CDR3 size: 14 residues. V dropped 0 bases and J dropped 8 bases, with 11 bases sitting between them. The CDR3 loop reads CASSLDPGSDIQYF. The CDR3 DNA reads TGTGCCAGCAGCTTAGATCCCGGGTCAGACATTCAGTACTTC.

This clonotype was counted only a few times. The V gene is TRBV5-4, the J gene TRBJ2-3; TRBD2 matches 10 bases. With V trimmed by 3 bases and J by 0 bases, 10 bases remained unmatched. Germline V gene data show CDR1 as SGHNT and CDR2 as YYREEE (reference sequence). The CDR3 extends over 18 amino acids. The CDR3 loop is CASSCLAGEGYSTDTQYF. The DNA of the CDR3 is TGTGCCAGCAGCTGCCTAGCGGGAGAAGGGTACAGCACAGATACGCAGTATTTT.

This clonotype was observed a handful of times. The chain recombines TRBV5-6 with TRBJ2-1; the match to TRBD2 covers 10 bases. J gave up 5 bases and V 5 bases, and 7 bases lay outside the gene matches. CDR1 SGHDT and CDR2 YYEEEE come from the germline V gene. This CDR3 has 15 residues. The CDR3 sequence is CASSWGLAINNEQFF. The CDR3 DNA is TGTGCCAGCAGTTGGGGACTAGCGATTAACAATGAGCAGTTCTTC.

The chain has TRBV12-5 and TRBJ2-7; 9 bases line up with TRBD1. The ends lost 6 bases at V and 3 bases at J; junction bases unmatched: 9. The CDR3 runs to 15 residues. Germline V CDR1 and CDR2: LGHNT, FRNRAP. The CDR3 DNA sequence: TGTGCTAGTGGCCCAGGGACAGGGATACTCTACGAGCAGTACTTC. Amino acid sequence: CASGPGTGILYEQYF.

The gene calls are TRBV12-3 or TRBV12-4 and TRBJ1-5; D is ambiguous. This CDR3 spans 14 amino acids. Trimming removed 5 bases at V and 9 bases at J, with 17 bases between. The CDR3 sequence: CASSPDGGYGPQHF. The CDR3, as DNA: TGTGCCAGCAGTCCAGACGGTGGTTATGGGCCCCAGCATTTT.

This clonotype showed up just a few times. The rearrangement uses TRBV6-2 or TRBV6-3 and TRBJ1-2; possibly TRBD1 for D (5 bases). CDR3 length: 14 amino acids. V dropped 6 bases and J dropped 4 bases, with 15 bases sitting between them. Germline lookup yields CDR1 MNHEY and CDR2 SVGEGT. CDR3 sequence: CASRARIGAYGYTF. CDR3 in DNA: TGTGCCAGCAGAGCCAGGATTGGGGCCTATGGCTACACCTTC.

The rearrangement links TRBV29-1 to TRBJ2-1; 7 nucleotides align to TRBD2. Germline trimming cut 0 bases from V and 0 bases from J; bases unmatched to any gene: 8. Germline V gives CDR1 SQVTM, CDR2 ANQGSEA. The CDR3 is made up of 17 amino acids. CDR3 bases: TGCAGCGTTGAAGATGAGTGGGGCGGGAGCTCCTACAATGAGCAGTTCTTC. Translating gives CSVEDEWGGSSYNEQFF.

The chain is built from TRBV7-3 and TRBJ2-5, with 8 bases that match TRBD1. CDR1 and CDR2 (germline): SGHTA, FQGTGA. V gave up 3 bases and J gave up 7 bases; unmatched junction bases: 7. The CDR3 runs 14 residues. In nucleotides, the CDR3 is TGTGCCAGCAGCTTCGGGACAGGCGTGGGGACCCAGTACTTC. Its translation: CASSFGTGVGTQYF.

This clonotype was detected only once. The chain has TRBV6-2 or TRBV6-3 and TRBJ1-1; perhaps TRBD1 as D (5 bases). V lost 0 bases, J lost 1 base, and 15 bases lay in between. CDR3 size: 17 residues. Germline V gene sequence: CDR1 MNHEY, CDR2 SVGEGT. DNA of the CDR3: TGTGCCAGCAGTTACTCGGGCCGGGGCAGTGGGAACACTGAAGCTTTCTTT. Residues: CASSYSGRGSGNTEAFF.

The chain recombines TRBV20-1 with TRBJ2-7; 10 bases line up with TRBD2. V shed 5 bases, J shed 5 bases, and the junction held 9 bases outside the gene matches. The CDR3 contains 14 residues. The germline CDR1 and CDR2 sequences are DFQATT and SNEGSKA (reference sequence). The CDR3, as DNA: TGCAGTGCTTCGATTCCCGGGACTAGCGACGAGCAGTACTTC. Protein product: CSASIPGTSDEQYF.

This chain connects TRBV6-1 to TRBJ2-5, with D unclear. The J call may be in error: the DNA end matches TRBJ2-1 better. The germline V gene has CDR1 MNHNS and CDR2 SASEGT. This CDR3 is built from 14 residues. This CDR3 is CASSSALAYNEQFF. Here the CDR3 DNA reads TGTGCCAGCAGTTCAGCATTGGCCTACAATGAGCAGTTCTTC.

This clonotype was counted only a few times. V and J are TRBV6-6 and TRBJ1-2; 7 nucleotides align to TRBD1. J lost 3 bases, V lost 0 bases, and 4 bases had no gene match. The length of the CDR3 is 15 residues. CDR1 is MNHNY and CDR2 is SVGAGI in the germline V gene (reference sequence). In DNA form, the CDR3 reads TGTGCCAGCAGTTACTCTAAGGACAGGCACTATGGCTACACCTTC. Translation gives CASSYSKDRHYGYTF.

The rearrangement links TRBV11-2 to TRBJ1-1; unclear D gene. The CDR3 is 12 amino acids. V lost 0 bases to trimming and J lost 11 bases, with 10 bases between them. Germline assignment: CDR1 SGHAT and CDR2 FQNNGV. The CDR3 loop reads CASSLDGIEAFF. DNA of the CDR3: TGTGCCAGCAGCTTAGACGGGATTGAGGCTTTCTTT.

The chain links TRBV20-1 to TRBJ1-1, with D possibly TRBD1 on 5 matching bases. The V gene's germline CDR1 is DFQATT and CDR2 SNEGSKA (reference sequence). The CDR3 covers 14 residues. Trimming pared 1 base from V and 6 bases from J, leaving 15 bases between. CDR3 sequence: CSARVSGLNPEAFF. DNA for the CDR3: TGCAGTGCTAGAGTCTCAGGGTTAAACCCTGAAGCTTTCTTT.

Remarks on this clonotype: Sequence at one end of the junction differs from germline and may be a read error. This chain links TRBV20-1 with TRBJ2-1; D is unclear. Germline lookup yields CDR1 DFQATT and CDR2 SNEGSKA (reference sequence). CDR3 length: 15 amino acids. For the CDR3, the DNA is TGCAGTGCTAGTGTGGGTTCTTCTACCTACAATGAGCGGTTCTTC. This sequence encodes CSASVGSSTYNERFF.

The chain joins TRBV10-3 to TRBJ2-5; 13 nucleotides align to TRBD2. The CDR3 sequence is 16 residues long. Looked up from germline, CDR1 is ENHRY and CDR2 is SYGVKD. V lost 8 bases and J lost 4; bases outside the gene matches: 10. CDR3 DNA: TGTGCCATCGCCCCTGGACTAGCGGGAGTTGCAGAGACCCAGTACTTC. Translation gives CAIAPGLAGVAETQYF.

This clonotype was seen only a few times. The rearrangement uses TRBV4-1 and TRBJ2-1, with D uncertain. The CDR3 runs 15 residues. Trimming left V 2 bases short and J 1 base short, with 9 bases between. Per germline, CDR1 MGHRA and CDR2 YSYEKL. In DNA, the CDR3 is TGCGCCAGCAGCCAACCAGGCAGGTCCTACAATGAGCAGTTCTTC. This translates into CASSQPGRSYNEQFF.

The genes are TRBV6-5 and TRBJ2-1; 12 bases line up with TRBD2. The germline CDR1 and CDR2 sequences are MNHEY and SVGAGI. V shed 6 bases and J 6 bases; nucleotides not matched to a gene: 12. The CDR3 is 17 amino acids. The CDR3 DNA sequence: TGTGCCAGCAGGTCTGGGACTAGCGGGCGTTACCTCAATGAGCAGTTCTTC. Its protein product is CASRSGTSGRYLNEQFF.

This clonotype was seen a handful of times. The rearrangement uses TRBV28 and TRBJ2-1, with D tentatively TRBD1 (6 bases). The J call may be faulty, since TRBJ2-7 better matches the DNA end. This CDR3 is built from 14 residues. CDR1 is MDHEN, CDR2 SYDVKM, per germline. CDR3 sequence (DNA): TGTGCCAGCAGTATGACAGGCTACCTCTACGAGCAGTACTTC. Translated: CASSMTGYLYEQYF.

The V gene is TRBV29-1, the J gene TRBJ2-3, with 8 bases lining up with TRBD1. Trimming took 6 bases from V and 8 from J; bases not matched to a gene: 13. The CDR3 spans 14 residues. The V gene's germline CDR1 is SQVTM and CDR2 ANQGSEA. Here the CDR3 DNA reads TGCAGCGTAGCCAGCTCAGGGGGCGAGAGTACGCAGTATTTT. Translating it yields CSVASSGGESTQYF.

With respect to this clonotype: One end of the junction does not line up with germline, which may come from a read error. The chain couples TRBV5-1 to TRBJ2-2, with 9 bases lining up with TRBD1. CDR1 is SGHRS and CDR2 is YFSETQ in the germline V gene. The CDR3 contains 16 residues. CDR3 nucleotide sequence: TGCGCCAGCAGCTTGGCCGGGACAGGGAACACCGGGAAGCTGTTTTTT. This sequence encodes CASSLAGTGNTGKLFF.

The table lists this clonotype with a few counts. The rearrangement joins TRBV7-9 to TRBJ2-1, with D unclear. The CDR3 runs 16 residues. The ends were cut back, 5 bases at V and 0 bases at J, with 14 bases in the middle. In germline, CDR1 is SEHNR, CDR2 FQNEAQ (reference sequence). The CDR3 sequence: CASSGPGRFSYNEQFF. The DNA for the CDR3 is TGTGCCAGCAGCGGGCCAGGCAGGTTCTCCTACAATGAGCAGTTCTTC.